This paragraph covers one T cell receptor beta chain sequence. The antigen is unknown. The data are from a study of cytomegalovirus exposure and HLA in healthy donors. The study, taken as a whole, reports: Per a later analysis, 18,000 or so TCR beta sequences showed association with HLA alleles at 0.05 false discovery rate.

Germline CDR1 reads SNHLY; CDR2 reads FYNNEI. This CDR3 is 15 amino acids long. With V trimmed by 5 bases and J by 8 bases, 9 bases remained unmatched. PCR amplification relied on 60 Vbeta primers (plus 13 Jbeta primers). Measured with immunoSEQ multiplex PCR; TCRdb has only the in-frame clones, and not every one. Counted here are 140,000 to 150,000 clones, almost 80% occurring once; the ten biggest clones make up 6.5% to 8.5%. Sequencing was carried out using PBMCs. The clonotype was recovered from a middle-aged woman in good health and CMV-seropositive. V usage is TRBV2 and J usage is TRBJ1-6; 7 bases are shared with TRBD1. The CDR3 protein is CASSQMTGPDSPLHF. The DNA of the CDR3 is TGTGCCAGCAGTCAAATGACAGGGCCCGATTCACCCCTCCACTTT.